This T cell receptor (beta chain) was retrieved from a study of T-cell reconstitution after alpha-beta-depleted transplantation in children. Overall study findings and caveats: Some patients showed high day-60 TCRbeta diversity, which derived from surviving recipient T cells and thymic progenitors. By about two months after transplant, alpha-beta T cells reportedly arose from several hundred graft clones that had expanded. From newly produced T cells came most of the T-cell counts and diversity one year after transplant.

CDR1 is MDHEN, CDR2 SYDVKM, per germline. The CDR3 sequence is 16 residues long. V gave up 3 bases and J gave up 0 bases; unmatched junction bases: 6. TCRbeta library construction was performed incorporating unique molecular identifiers. Each CDR3 protein gets one entry after TCRdb re-called the PCR reads with MiXCR. The repertoire holds about 78,000 distinct CDR3 sequences, with roughly 14% as singletons. This clonotype has just a few counts. Its matching antigen is unknown. V gene TRBV28 combines with J gene TRBJ1-1, with 8 bases that match TRBD1. The TCR comes from a male patient aged 2 to 9 who had a stem cell transplant for acute lymphoblastic leukemia, so the T cells may come from the graft donor. The sample in question was PBMCs, mostly from graft donor cells, obtained 180 days after TCRalphabeta/CD19-depleted stem cell transplant. DNA for the CDR3: TGTGCCAGCAGTTTCTTACAGGGGGGGGTGAACACTGAAGCTTTCTTT. Translating gives CASSFLQGGVNTEAFF.